What follows are 21 T cell receptor beta chains derived from one specimen sequenced in a study of cytomegalovirus exposure and HLA in healthy donors. In the PCR, 60 Vbeta and 13 Jbeta primers were used. Assay used: immunoSEQ multiplex PCR; TCRdb lists only in-frame clones, some missing. The sample includes about 87,000 clones. Sequencing was carried out using PBMCs. The source is a middle-aged man in good health and CMV-seropositive.

The CDR3 sequence is CASSLFGDRWYF. CDR3 nucleotide sequence: TGTGCCAGCAGTTTATTTGGCGACAGGTGGTACTTC. This chain joins TRBV27 and TRBJ2-4, with D tentatively TRBD1 (6 bases). The CDR3 contains 12 residues. CDR1 is MNHEY, CDR2 SMNVEV, per germline (reference sequence). V was cut by 1 base and J by 15 bases, with 13 bases left in between.

The CDR3: CASSQDYGSSGGKNIQYF. The CDR3 nucleotides read TGCGCCAGCAGCCAAGATTATGGTTCATCCGGGGGCAAAAACATTCAGTACTTC. This chain connects TRBV4-3 to TRBJ2-4; D perhaps matches TRBD2 (6 bases). CDR3 length: 18 residues. CDR1 and CDR2 from the germline V gene are LGHNA and YSLEER. V gave up 0 bases and J gave up 3 bases, with 18 bases separating them.

This CDR3 is CAWREFEWEGSYNEQFF. DNA for the CDR3: TGTGCCTGGAGAGAGTTTGAGTGGGAGGGTTCATACAATGAGCAGTTCTTC. The V call is TRBV30, the J call TRBJ2-1; 7 bases align to TRBD2. The CDR3 is 17 amino acids. Unmatched junction bases numbered 15, after V lost 3 bases and J lost 4 bases. CDR1 and CDR2 from the germline V gene are GTSNPN and SVGIG (reference sequence).

The gene calls are TRBV5-6 and TRBJ2-4, with D perhaps matching TRBD2 (6 bases). The germline gives CDR1 SGHDT, CDR2 YYEEEE. Trimming took 3 bases from V and 8 from J, leaving 27 bases between them. CDR3 length equals 18 residues. DNA of the CDR3: TGTGCCAGCAGCTCCGCCCAACTACGGGACTTCCTTTTGGACATTCAGTACTTC. This sequence encodes CASSSAQLRDFLLDIQYF.

The chain has TRBV30 and TRBJ1-5; a possible D gene is TRBD1 (5 bases). The CDR3 loop spans 13 amino acids. V lost 1 base to trimming and J lost 2 bases, with 6 bases between them. Germline values: CDR1 GTSNPN, CDR2 SVGIG (reference sequence). In DNA, the CDR3 is TGTGCCTGGAGTGGGGGGGGCAATCAGCCCCAGCATTTT. Translated: CAWSGGGNQPQHF. The complete variable domain, with remaining parts taken from reference TRBV30 and TRBJ1-5, reads SQTIHQWPATLVQPVGSPLSLECTVEGTSNPNLYWYRQAAGRGLQLLFYSVGIGQISSEVPQNLSASRPQDRQFILSSKKLLLSDSGFYLCAWSGGGNQPQHFGDGTRLSIL.

V and J are TRBV11-3 and TRBJ2-7; TRBD1 agrees at 7 bases. CDR3 length: 13 residues. Losses at the gene ends were 5 bases for V and 2 bases for J; bases not matched to a gene: 3. Germline V gene sequence: CDR1 SGHNT, CDR2 YENEEA. CDR3 protein: CASSPGQPYEQYF. The CDR3 nucleotides read TGTGCCAGCAGCCCGGGACAGCCCTACGAGCAGTACTTC.

The chain carries TRBV2 and TRBJ2-5; possible D gene TRBD2, 5 bases. The CDR3 extends over 14 amino acids. Germline values: CDR1 SNHLY, CDR2 FYNNEI. Deletions cut 1 base from V and 11 bases from J, with 17 bases between. The CDR3 DNA follows: TGTGCCAGCAGTGAAGGCGGCTATCCGGAGGCGCAGTACTTC. Its translation is CASSEGGYPEAQYF.

The CDR3 bases are TGTGCTAGTGGTCAGGGGGGCCGTCCGATGGGGCAGTTCTTC. Its translation: CASGQGGRPMGQFF. The rearrangement uses TRBV12-5 and TRBJ2-1; TRBD1 is a possible D gene (7 bases). The V gene's germline CDR1 is LGHNT and CDR2 FRNRAP. Trimming removed 5 bases at V and 12 bases at J, with 20 bases between. This CDR3 has 14 amino acids.

This chain links TRBV25-1 with TRBJ1-2; TRBD1 matches at 10 bases. The CDR3 is made up of 13 amino acids. Germline V gene sequence: CDR1 MGHDK, CDR2 SYGVNS. Trimming took 8 bases from V and 8 from J; bases not matched to a gene: 8. The CDR3 sequence is CASAGGTGEGYTF. The DNA for the CDR3 is TGTGCCAGCGCGGGGGGGACAGGGGAGGGCTACACCTTC.

This chain connects TRBV5-1 to TRBJ2-1; 8 positions agree with TRBD2. Per the germline V gene, CDR1 is SGHRS and CDR2 is YFSETQ. CDR3 length equals 15 residues. The J segment lost 7 bases and the V segment lost 0 bases, leaving 6 bases of the junction unmatched. In nucleotides, the CDR3 is TGCGCCAGCAGCTTGGCAGCGGGAGTCCCTAATGAGCAGTTCTTC. This translates into CASSLAAGVPNEQFF. Based on the CDR3 plus reference TRBV5-1 and TRBJ2-1, the full variable domain is KAGVTQTPRYLIKTRGQQVTLSCSPISGHRSVSWYQQTPGQGLQFLFEYFSETQRNKGNFPGRFSGRQFSNSRSEMNVSTLELGDSALYLCASSLAAGVPNEQFFGPGTRLTVL.

The chain links TRBV30 to TRBJ1-1; D is ambiguous. CDR1 and CDR2 from the germline V gene are GTSNPN and SVGIG (reference sequence). V lost 2 bases to trimming and J lost 10 bases, with 17 bases between them. The CDR3 consists of 13 residues. Here the CDR3 reads CAWSFTEGLGAFF. The CDR3, as DNA: TGTGCCTGGAGTTTTACTGAGGGTCTCGGAGCTTTCTTT.

The chain couples TRBV15 to TRBJ2-1; 7 nucleotides align to TRBD2. Unmatched junction bases numbered 15, after V lost 6 bases and J lost 10 bases. The CDR3 loop spans 15 amino acids. The V gene's germline CDR1 is LNHNV and CDR2 YYDKDF (reference sequence). The DNA for the CDR3 is TGTGCCACCAGTATTCCAGTGCGGGGGAGTCGGGAGCAGTTCTTC. Translation: CATSIPVRGSREQFF.

The chain has TRBV5-6 and TRBJ2-7; possible D gene TRBD1, 6 bases. The CDR3 covers 15 residues. Germline assignment: CDR1 SGHDT and CDR2 YYEEEE. Between the trimmed V and J ends, which lost 2 bases and 3 bases, there was a span of 15 bases. The CDR3 nucleotides read TGTGCCAGCAGCTTCGCCGGGACATTGAGCTACGAGCAGTACTTC. It is translated as CASSFAGTLSYEQYF.

The CDR3 DNA is TGTGCCAGCAGCGTGGGATTAGCGGGAGTTCGCGAGCAGTACTTC. Its protein is CASSVGLAGVREQYF. This chain uses TRBV5-6 with TRBJ2-7; 9 bases are a match to TRBD2. The CDR3 sequence is 15 residues long. Germline V gives CDR1 SGHDT, CDR2 YYEEEE. The trim removed 4 bases at V and 6 bases at J, leaving 11 bases unmatched.

The rearrangement links TRBV30 to TRBJ2-1; 7 bases are a match to TRBD2. With V trimmed by 2 bases and J by 12 bases, 7 bases remained unmatched. Germline V gene sequence: CDR1 GTSNPN, CDR2 SVGIG (reference sequence). The length of the CDR3 is 12 residues. The CDR3 loop reads CAWSPTSIGQFF. CDR3 bases: TGTGCCTGGAGTCCGACTAGCATAGGGCAGTTCTTC.

The chain couples TRBV29-1 to TRBJ1-4; no clear D gene. With 7 bases removed from V and 4 bases from J, the gap between germline ends came to 13 bases. The germline CDR1 and CDR2 sequences are SQVTM and ANQGSEA. The CDR3 extends over 13 amino acids. The CDR3 protein is CSGTADYNEKLFF. CDR3 coding DNA: TGCAGCGGGACGGCAGACTATAATGAAAAACTGTTTTTT.

V and J are TRBV2 and TRBJ2-5; a possible D gene is TRBD1 (6 bases). CDR1 and CDR2 from the germline V gene are SNHLY and FYNNEI. The CDR3 extends over 14 amino acids. With 7 bases removed from V and 4 bases from J, the gap between germline ends came to 16 bases. The CDR3 DNA is TGTGCCAGCACCATAATGGGGGCGGGAGAGACCCAGTACTTC. As protein: CASTIMGAGETQYF.

The genes are TRBV2 and TRBJ2-2, with 10 positions matching TRBD1. The junction had 5 bases not matched to a gene; V was cut back by 6 bases and J by 4 bases. Germline loops: CDR1 SNHLY, CDR2 FYNNEI. The CDR3 runs to 15 residues. CDR3 DNA sequence: TGTGCCAGCAGCCCCAGACAGGGGGCCACCGGGGAGCTGTTTTTT. The encoded protein is CASSPRQGATGELFF.

This chain links TRBV5-1 with TRBJ2-1; 9 nucleotides match TRBD1. The length of the CDR3 is 15 residues. Germline CDR1 and CDR2: SGHRS and YFSETQ. Unmatched junction bases numbered 10, after V lost 4 bases and J lost 8 bases. CDR3 sequence: CASSRRDRVADEQFF. The CDR3 bases are TGCGCCAGCAGCAGACGGGACAGGGTAGCGGATGAGCAGTTCTTC.

The chain recombines TRBV7-9 with TRBJ2-5, with TRBD1 matching 10 bases. This CDR3 has 15 amino acids. CDR1 is SEHNR and CDR2 is FQNEAQ in the germline V gene (reference sequence). V dropped 4 bases and J dropped 7; count of bases not matched to a gene: 9. The CDR3 loop reads CASSSDRGPRWTQYF. The CDR3, as DNA: TGTGCCAGCAGCTCCGACAGGGGGCCACGATGGACCCAGTACTTC.

The chain carries TRBV2 and TRBJ2-2; D call uncertain. Germline V CDR1 and CDR2: SNHLY, FYNNEI. This CDR3 region has 14 residues. Trimming left V 7 bases short and J 3 bases short, with 12 bases between. The CDR3 loop reads CASMRYQDTGELFF. CDR3 DNA: TGTGCCAGCATGCGGTACCAAGACACCGGGGAGCTGTTTTTT.